A selection of T cell receptor beta chains follows, all from one sample in a study of cytomegalovirus exposure and HLA in healthy donors. Assay used: immunoSEQ multiplex PCR; TCRdb lists only in-frame clones, some missing. The data show tens of thousands of clones, 84% seen once. Sequencing was carried out using PBMCs. Receptors originate from a woman aged 18-29 years in good health and CMV-seropositive. CDR3s include the opening cysteine and the closing phenylalanine or tryptophan. The D gene is left open where the match is weak. Expanded clones are given a class, and other clones once, few, many or no size at all.

. TRBJ2-3 . TRBV4-1 TGCGCCAGCAGCCACATAAACTCGGGACTGCCATTTACAGAGTATTTT CASSHINSGLPFTEYF
TRBD2 TRBJ2-5 . TRBV18 TGTGCCAGCTCACCTGGCGGGGGGGAGACCCAGTACTTC CASSPGGGETQYF
TRBD2 TRBJ2-3 . TRBV15 TGTGCCACCAGCAGAGATTGGGGACTAGCGGGGGGGCAAGGCACAGATACGCAGTATTTT CATSRDWGLAGGQGTDTQYF
. TRBJ1-1 . TRBV7-6 TGTGCCAGCAGCCGAGATAGGGGCACTGAAGCTTTCTTT CASSRDRGTEAFF
. TRBJ1-2 few TRBV15 TGTGCCACCAGCAGAGATCCCCTTGGGCAGGGTGATGGCTACACCTTC CATSRDPLGQGDGYTF
. TRBJ1-5 . TRBV27 TGTGCCAGCAGTTTGAACAGGGGCAATCAGCCCCAGCATTTT CASSLNRGNQPQHF
. TRBJ2-5 once TRBV7-2 TGTGCCAGCAGCGGAGTACGGGGTGGGACCCAGTACTTC CASSGVRGGTQYF
TRBD2 TRBJ2-1 . TRBV9 TGTGCCAGCAGCGTAGGGGTTGCGGGGGGGCAAAATGAGCAGTTCTTC CASSVGVAGGQNEQFF
TRBD2 TRBJ2-3 . TRBV15 TGTGCCACCAGCAGAGATTTGTTTCTGGGTGCGGGGGTGCCAGATACGCAGTATTTT CATSRDLFLGAGVPDTQYF
. TRBJ1-2 once TRBV7-9 TGTGCCAGCAGCTTAGCGGTGGACAGCTATGGCTACACCTTC CASSLAVDSYGYTF
TRBD1 TRBJ1-2 . TRBV27 TGTGCCAGCAGTTTAGGACAGGGACGCAGCTATGGCTACACCTTC CASSLGQGRSYGYTF
TRBD2 TRBJ2-7 . TRBV2 TGTGCCAGCAGTCCTAGCGGGGGGGCGCTCTACGAGCAGTACTTC CASSPSGGALYEQYF
TRBD1 TRBJ2-7 . TRBV9 TGTGCCAGCAGCGGGACAGGGGAAAACGAGCAGTACTTC CASSGTGENEQYF
TRBD2 TRBJ2-1 . TRBV30 TGTGCCTGGGCGGGGGTCAAGGGCGGTTGGGATGAGCAGTTCTTC CAWAGVKGGWDEQFF
. TRBJ2-6 . TRBV9 TGTGCCAGCAGCGCAACATACGCTGGGGCCAACGTCCTGACTTTC CASSATYAGANVLTF
. TRBJ1-4 . TRBV19 TGTGCCACCCAGACGGGAGAGGCAACTAATGAAAAACTGTTTTTT CATQTGEATNEKLFF
TRBD1 TRBJ2-1 . TRBV9 TGTGCCAGCAGCCCCATACAGGGGGCAGAGGATGAGCAGTTCTTC CASSPIQGAEDEQFF
. TRBJ2-5 . TRBV25-1 TGTGCCAGCAGTGAGTTAGACCAAGAGACCCAGTACTTC CASSELDQETQYF
TRBD1 TRBJ2-3 . TRBV15 TGTGCCACCAGCCCCCGGGACAGGGTGGCAGATACGCAGTATTTT CATSPRDRVADTQYF
. TRBJ1-4 . TRBV7-9 TGTGCCAGCAGCTTATACAACCCACCATCCACGAAGGAAAAACTGTTTTTT CASSLYNPPSTKEKLFF
TRBD2 TRBJ2-7 . TRBV4-3 TGCGCCAGCAGCCAAGACCCGGGACTAGCGGGGGGGCTCCTCGGGAACGAGCAGTACTTC CASSQDPGLAGGLLGNEQYF
TRBD2 TRBJ2-1 few TRBV5-1 TGCGCCAGCAGCACCGGGACTAATGCCTACAATGAGCAGTTCTTC CASSTGTNAYNEQFF
TRBD1 TRBJ2-7 few TRBV2 TGTGCCAGCATAGGACAGGGAGGCTACGAGCAGTACTTC CASIGQGGYEQYF
TRBD1 TRBJ1-3 . TRBV5-1 TGCGCCAGCAGCTTGGCTCAAACCGGGACAGGGGGAAACACCATATATTTT CASSLAQTGTGGNTIYF
TRBD1 TRBJ1-6 . TRBV7-9 TGTGCCAGCAAACAGGGGGCCTCCTATAATTCACCCCTCCACTTT CASKQGASYNSPLHF
TRBD1 TRBJ2-3 . TRBV7-9 TGTGCCAGCAGCTTAGCTGAAGGACAGGGGACGCAGTATTTT CASSLAEGQGTQYF
TRBD1 TRBJ2-3 . TRBV2 TGTGCCAGCAGCCCGGGACAGGGGGCAGGTACGCAGTATTTT CASSPGQGAGTQYF
. TRBJ2-3 . TRBV7-2 TGTGCCAGCAGCTTAGACTCGGGCACAGATACGCAGTATTTT CASSLDSGTDTQYF
. TRBJ2-1 . TRBV7-2 TGTGCCAGCAGCCCGGAGGCGGGACAGCTCTCCTACAATGAGCAGTTCTTC CASSPEAGQLSYNEQFF
TRBD2 TRBJ2-5 . TRBV15 TGTGCCACCAGCACCGAACCTCCGGGACTAGTCGGAGAGACCCAGTACTTC CATSTEPPGLVGETQYF
TRBD2 TRBJ2-3 . TRBV20-1 TGCAGTGCGCTTCTAGCGGGGGGGTCCTATTTT CSALLAGGSYF
TRBD1 TRBJ2-6 few TRBV6-4 TGTGCCAGCAGTGACTCAGGGGGCGCTGGGGCCAACGTCCTGACTTTC CASSDSGGAGANVLTF
TRBD2 TRBJ2-5 once TRBV11-2 TGTGCCAGCAGCTTTCCAGCGGGGGAAGAGACCCAGTACTTC CASSFPAGEETQYF
. TRBJ1-5 . TRBV7-6 TGTGCCAGCAGCCGGTATAGCAATCAGCCCCAGCATTTT CASSRYSNQPQHF
TRBD2 TRBJ2-3 . TRBV5-1 TGCGCCAGCAGCGTAGCGGGGGGCACAGATACGCAGTATTTT CASSVAGGTDTQYF
TRBD1 TRBJ1-4 . TRBV15 TGTGCCACCAGCAGGGATTCGGGACAGGGTAATGAAAAACTGTTTTTT CATSRDSGQGNEKLFF
. TRBJ1-1 many TRBV28 TGTGCCAGCAGTTTATGCGAGCTAATGAACACTGAAGCTTTCTTT CASSLCELMNTEAFF
TRBD2 TRBJ2-7 . TRBV7-3 TGTGCCTCGGGGGAGGGGAACGAGCAGTACTTC CASGEGNEQYF
. TRBJ1-4 . TRBV4-3 TGCGCCAGCAGCCAAGATCCACGGGGTGCGGATGAAAAACTGTTTTTT CASSQDPRGADEKLFF
TRBD1 TRBJ2-7 . TRBV29-1 TGCAGCGTGGGTAGACCGGGACAGGGAGGCAAGGAGCAGTACTTC CSVGRPGQGGKEQYF
TRBD1 TRBJ1-2 . TRBV28 TGTGCCAGCAGTCAGGGACAGAACTATGGCTACACCTTC CASSQGQNYGYTF
TRBD2 TRBJ2-1 . TRBV7-6 TGTGCCAGCAGCTTAGTTCGGCTAGCGGTGGGCATCACCTACAATGAGCAGTTCTTC CASSLVRLAVGITYNEQFF
. TRBJ1-6 . TRBV2 TGTGCCAGCAGTGATCCGGCCAGGGGTGTTCTTAATTCACCCCTCCACTTT CASSDPARGVLNSPLHF
. TRBJ2-7 . TRBV11-3 TGTGCCAGCAGCCAGGAGGGGCGGTCCTACGAGCAGTACTTC CASSQEGRSYEQYF
TRBD2 TRBJ2-7 . TRBV27 TGTGCCAGCAGTGCGACTAGCGGGGGGGCTTACGAGCAGTACTTC CASSATSGGAYEQYF
. TRBJ1-4 . TRBV6-1 TGTGCCAGCAGTTTGAGCGCAACTAATGAAAAACTGTTTTTT CASSLSATNEKLFF
TRBD1 TRBJ2-7 . TRBV7-2 TGTGCCAGCAGCCGGTCCCGTCGACAGGGGGCTTACGAGCAGTACTTC CASSRSRRQGAYEQYF
. TRBJ1-4 once TRBV7-9 TGTGCCAGCAGCTTAAACCTCGGGACACTTTATGAAAAACTGTTTTTT CASSLNLGTLYEKLFF
. TRBJ2-5 . TRBV20-1 TGCAGTGCTACCCGGGAGACCCAGTACTTC CSATRETQYF
. TRBJ1-5 . TRBV10-3 TGTGCCATCAGTGAGCCCGACAGGTCGGAGACTCAGCCCCAGCATTTT CAISEPDRSETQPQHF
TRBD1 TRBJ1-2 . TRBV10-1 TGCGCCAGCAGTTCCGAAACAGGGGAAGGCTACACCTTC CASSSETGEGYTF
TRBD1 TRBJ2-7 once TRBV5-4 TGTGCCAGCAGCTCGTTCACCGGGACAGGCGGCGAGCAGTACTTC CASSSFTGTGGEQYF
TRBD1 TRBJ2-1 once TRBV15 TGTGCCACCAGGCCTGCAGGGGGCGGTGAGCAGTTCTTC CATRPAGGGEQFF
. TRBJ2-5 few TRBV2 TGTGCCAGCACACGCGGGAACCAAGAGACCCAGTACTTC CASTRGNQETQYF
. TRBJ2-1 . TRBV11-2 TGTGCCAGCAGCGACCCCGGGGAACTAGCCTACAATGAGCAGTTCTTC CASSDPGELAYNEQFF